The present TCR beta chain was sequenced within a study of T cell responses to AZD1222 COVID-19 vaccine. This clone was found a few times. Its antigen is as yet unknown. Study-wide results and caveats: Spike-wide vaccine-associated CD4 TCRs dominated at 160-218 and 743-854.

Measured with immunoSEQ multiplex PCR; TCRdb has only the in-frame clones, and not every one. The table has 80,000 or so clones, approximately 90% seen once; the top ten hold more than 2.5%. The V gene's germline CDR1 is SGHAT and CDR2 FQDESV (reference sequence). Losses at the gene ends were 5 bases for V and 4 bases for J; bases not matched to a gene: 7. This CDR3 has 14 residues. The chain carries TRBV11-1 and TRBJ1-2, with 7 bases identical to TRBD1. Sample: peripheral blood, taken 28 days after the second AZD1222 dose. The sequence derives from an adult who received the AZD1222 COVID-19 vaccine. In nucleotides, the CDR3 is TGTGCCAGCAGCCTTGACAGGGAGGCCTATGGCTACACCTTC. Protein: CASSLDREAYGYTF.